This is a list of T cell receptor beta chains from one sample in a study of cytomegalovirus exposure and HLA in healthy donors. Repertoires were generated with immunoSEQ multiplex PCR, while TCRdb's copy carries only in-frame clones and drops some. The data hold under 130,000 clones, with approximately 66% observed a single time. Sequencing used PBMCs. These receptor sequences come from a woman in her forties or fifties in good health and CMV-seronegative. The CDR3 runs from the conserved cysteine through the conserved F or W. The D gene is left open where the match is weak. Size values are once, few and many counts, or a class for expanded clones, and some rows have none.

TRBJ2-5,.,TRBV5-1,few,TGCGCCAGCAGCTTGGGAGCAGATGGACCGGGGGAGACCCAGTACTTC,CASSLGADGPGETQYF
TRBJ2-7,TRBD1,TRBV29-1,.,TGCAGCGGAACCGGGACAGACCGCTACGAGCAGTACTTC,CSGTGTDRYEQYF
TRBJ2-2,.,TRBV7-6,.,TGTGCCAGCAGCGTGGACATCCTTAACACCGGGGAGCTGTTTTTT,CASSVDILNTGELFF
TRBJ2-2,TRBD2,TRBV7-2,.,TGTGCCAGCAGCCCGCCAATTAGCGGGGGGGCCCCCGGGGAGCTGTTTTTT,CASSPPISGGAPGELFF
TRBJ1-3,.,TRBV6-1,few,TGTGCCAGCAGTGAACTCAACAGCTCTGGAAACACCATATATTTT,CASSELNSSGNTIYF
TRBJ2-4,.,TRBV7-9,.,TGTGCCAGCAGCTTAGGGACAGCGCTCCAAAACATTCAGTACTTC,CASSLGTALQNIQYF
TRBJ2-7,TRBD1,TRBV7-9,once,TGTGCCAGCAGCTTAGGGGGACAGGCGAACGAAGAGCAGTACTTC,CASSLGGQANEEQYF
TRBJ2-2,TRBD2,TRBV6-6,.,TGTGCCAGCAACAAACTAGCGGGGAACACCGGGGAGCTGTTTTTT,CASNKLAGNTGELFF
TRBJ1-1,.,TRBV7-2,.,TGTGCCAGCACCAGGGTCATGAACACTGAAGCTTTCTTT,CASTRVMNTEAFF
TRBJ1-5,TRBD1,TRBV27,.,TGTGCCAGCAGCCCCACGACAGGGGGCGCGAATCAGCCCCAGCATTTT,CASSPTTGGANQPQHF
TRBJ2-7,.,TRBV6-1,.,TGTGCCAGCAGTGAAGGGCTCGGGGAGCAGTACTTC,CASSEGLGEQYF
TRBJ2-3,TRBD2,TRBV29-1,once,TGCAGCGCGACGGGAGGGACCCTGCAGGATACGCAGTATTTT,CSATGGTLQDTQYF
TRBJ1-4,.,TRBV6-1,few,TGTGCCAGCAGCCTGAACTCGGTCGAAAAACTGTTTTTT,CASSLNSVEKLFF
TRBJ2-1,TRBD2,TRBV7-6,.,TGTGCCAGCAGCTTAGGCGGGGGACCCTACAATGAGCAGTTCTTC,CASSLGGGPYNEQFF
TRBJ1-3,.,TRBV4-1,.,TGCGCCAGCAGCCAAGATCCCTCGACAGGCTTTGGAAACACCATATATTTT,CASSQDPSTGFGNTIYF
TRBJ1-5,TRBD1,TRBV7-2,.,TGTGCCAGCAGCCAACAGGGGGGCAATCAGCCCCAGCATTTT,CASSQQGGNQPQHF
TRBJ2-5,TRBD2,TRBV2,.,TGTGCCAGCAGTGGGTCGAGCGGGGGGGTGGAGACCCAGTACTTC,CASSGSSGGVETQYF
TRBJ1-5,.,TRBV5-6,.,TGTGCCAGCAGTCGCACCGGTTATCAGCCCCAGCATTTT,CASSRTGYQPQHF
TRBJ1-2,.,TRBV6-1,.,TGTGCCAGTGACCCGGGATCTGGGGTCTATGGCTACACCTTC,CASDPGSGVYGYTF